This T cell receptor beta chain was obtained from a study of blood T cell repertoires in COVID-19. The overall study: Both acute and convalescent COVID-19 samples were obtained from the United States, Italy and Spain.

Generated by immunoSEQ multiplex PCR, the TCRdb table keeps only in-frame clones and is missing some. The repertoire holds 40,000 to 45,000 clones, with more than 75% as singletons. The CDR3 runs to 13 residues. The germline CDR1 and CDR2 sequences are MDHEN and SYDVKM. With V trimmed by 5 bases and J by 4 bases, 4 bases remained unmatched. The chain is built from TRBV28 and TRBJ1-2; TRBD1 matches 7 bases. The sequence was collected from a man older than 75 with acute or convalescent COVID-19. Sequenced: peripheral blood. The CDR3 DNA reads TGTGCCAGCAGTGAGGGACAGCCCTATGGCTACACCTTC. Translated, it gives CASSEGQPYGYTF.